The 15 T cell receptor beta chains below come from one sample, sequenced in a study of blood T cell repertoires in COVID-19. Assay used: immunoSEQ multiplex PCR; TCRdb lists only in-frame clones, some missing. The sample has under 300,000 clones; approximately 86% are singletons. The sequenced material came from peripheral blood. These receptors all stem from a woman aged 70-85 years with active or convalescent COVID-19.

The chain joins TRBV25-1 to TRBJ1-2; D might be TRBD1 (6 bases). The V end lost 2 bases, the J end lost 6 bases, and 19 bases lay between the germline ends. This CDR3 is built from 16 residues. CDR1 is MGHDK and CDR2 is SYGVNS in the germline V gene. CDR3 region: CASSEPAGEGVHGYTF. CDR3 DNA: TGTGCCAGCAGTGAACCTGCAGGGGAGGGAGTGCATGGCTACACCTTC.

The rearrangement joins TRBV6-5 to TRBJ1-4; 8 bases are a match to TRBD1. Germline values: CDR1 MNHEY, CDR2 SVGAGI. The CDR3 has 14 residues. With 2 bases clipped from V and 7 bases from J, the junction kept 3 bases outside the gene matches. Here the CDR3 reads CASSYAQGGEKLFF. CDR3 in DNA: TGTGCCAGCAGTTACGCACAGGGGGGTGAAAAACTGTTTTTT.

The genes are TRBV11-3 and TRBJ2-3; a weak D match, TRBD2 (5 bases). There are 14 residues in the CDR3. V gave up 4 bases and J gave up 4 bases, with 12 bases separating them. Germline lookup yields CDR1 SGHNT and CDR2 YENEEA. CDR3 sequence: CASSSRRGPDTQYF. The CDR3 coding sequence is TGTGCCAGCAGCTCCCGAAGAGGGCCAGATACGCAGTATTTT.

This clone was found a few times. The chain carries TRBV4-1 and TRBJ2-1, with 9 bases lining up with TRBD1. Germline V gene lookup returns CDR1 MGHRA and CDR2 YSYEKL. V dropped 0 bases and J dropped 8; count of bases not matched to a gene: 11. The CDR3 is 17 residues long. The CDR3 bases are TGCGCCAGCAGCCAAGACAGCCTCCGGGACAGGGTATATGAGCAGTTCTTC. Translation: CASSQDSLRDRVYEQFF.

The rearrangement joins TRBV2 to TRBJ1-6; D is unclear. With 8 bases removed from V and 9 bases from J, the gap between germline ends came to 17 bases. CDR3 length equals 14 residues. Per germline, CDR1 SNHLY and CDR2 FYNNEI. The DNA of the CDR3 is TGTGCCAGCTCCGGAGGCGAAGTGATTTCACCCCTCCACTTT. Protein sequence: CASSGGEVISPLHF. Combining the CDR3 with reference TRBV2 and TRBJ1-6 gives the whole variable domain EPEVTQTPSHQVTQMGQEVILRCVPISNHLYFYWYRQILGQKVEFLVSFYNNEISEKSEIFDDQFSVERPDGSNFTLKIRSTKLEDSAMYFCASSGGEVISPLHFGNGTRLTVT.

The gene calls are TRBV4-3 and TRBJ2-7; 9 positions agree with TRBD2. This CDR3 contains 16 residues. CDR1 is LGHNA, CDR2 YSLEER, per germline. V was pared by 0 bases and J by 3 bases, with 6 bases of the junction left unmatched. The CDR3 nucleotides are TGCGCCAGCAGCCAAGAATGGAGTAGCGGGGGCTACGAGCAGTACTTC. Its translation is CASSQEWSSGGYEQYF.

The CDR3 bases are TGTGCCAGCAGCGGAGCCGGGACAGGGAGGGAAAAACTGTTTTTT. Its protein product is CASSGAGTGREKLFF. The V gene is TRBV9, the J gene TRBJ1-4; 9 bases map to TRBD1. V was pared by 3 bases and J by 8 bases, with 8 bases of the junction left unmatched. The CDR3 is 15 amino acids. Germline CDR1 is SGDLS and CDR2 is YYNGEE.

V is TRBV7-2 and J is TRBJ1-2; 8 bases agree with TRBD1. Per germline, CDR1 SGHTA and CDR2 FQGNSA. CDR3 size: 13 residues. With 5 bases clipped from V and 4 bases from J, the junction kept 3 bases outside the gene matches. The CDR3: CASSLQGGYGYTF. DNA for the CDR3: TGTGCCAGCAGCCTACAGGGGGGCTATGGCTACACCTTC.

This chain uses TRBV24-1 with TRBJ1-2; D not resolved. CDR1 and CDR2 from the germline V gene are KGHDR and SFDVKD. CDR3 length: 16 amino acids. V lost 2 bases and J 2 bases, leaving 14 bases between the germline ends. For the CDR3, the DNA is TGTGCCACCAGTGATTCACCCGGGAGAGGGAACTATGGCTACACCTTC. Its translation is CATSDSPGRGNYGYTF.

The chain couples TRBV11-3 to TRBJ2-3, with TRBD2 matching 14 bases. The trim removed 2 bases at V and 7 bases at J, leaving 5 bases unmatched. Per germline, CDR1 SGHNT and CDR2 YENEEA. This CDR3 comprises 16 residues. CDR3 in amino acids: CASSLRLAGGEYTQYF. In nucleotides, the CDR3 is TGTGCCAGCAGCTTACGACTAGCGGGGGGGGAATATACGCAGTATTTT.

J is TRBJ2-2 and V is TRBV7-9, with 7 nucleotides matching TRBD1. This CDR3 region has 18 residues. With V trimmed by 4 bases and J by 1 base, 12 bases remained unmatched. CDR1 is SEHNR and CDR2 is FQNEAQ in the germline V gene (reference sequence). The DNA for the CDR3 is TGTGCCAGCAGCTCTCTAGGACAGGCCAAGGGGAACACCGGGGAGCTGTTTTTT. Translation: CASSSLGQAKGNTGELFF.

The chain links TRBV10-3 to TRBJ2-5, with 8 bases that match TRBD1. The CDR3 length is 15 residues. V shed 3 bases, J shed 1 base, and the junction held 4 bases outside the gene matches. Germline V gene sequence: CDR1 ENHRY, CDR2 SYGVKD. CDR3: CAISDTGGTQETQYF. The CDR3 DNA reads TGTGCCATCAGTGATACAGGGGGTACCCAAGAGACCCAGTACTTC.

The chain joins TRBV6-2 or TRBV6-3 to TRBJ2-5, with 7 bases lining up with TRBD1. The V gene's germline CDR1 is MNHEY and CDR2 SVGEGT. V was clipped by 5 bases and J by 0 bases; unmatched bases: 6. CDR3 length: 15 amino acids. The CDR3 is CASSRTGWYQETQYF. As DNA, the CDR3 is TGTGCCAGCAGTAGGACAGGATGGTACCAAGAGACCCAGTACTTC.

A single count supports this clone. CDR3 nucleotide sequence: TGTGCCAGCAGCCTGGGGGGAGGGGGATCACCCCTCCACTTT. Translated, it gives CASSLGGGGSPLHF. The chain carries TRBV14 and TRBJ1-6, with D tentatively TRBD1 (6 bases). V was pared by 4 bases and J by 10 bases, with 14 bases between. The CDR3 has 14 residues. CDR1 SGHDN and CDR2 FVKESK come from the germline V gene.

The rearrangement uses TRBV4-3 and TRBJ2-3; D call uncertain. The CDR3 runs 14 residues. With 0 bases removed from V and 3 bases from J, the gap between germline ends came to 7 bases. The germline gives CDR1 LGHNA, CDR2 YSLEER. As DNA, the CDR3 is TGCGCCAGCAGCCAAGAAGAGGCGACAGATACGCAGTATTTT. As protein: CASSQEEATDTQYF.